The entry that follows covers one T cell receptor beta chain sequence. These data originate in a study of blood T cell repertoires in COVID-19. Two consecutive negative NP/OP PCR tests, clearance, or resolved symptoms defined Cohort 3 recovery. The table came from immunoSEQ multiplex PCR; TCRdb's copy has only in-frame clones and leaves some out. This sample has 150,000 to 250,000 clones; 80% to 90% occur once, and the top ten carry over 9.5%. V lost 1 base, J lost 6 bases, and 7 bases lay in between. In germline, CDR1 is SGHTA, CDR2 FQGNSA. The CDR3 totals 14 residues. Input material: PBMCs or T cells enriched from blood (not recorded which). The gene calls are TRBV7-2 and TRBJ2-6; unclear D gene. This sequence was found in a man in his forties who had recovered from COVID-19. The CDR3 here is CASSLDRAANVLTF. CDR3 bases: TGTGCCAGCAGCTTAGATCGCGCGGCCAACGTCCTGACTTTC. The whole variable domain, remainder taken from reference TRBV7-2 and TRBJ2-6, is GAGVSQSPSNKVTEKGKDVELRCDPISGHTALYWYRQSLGQGLEFLIYFQGNSAPDKSGLPSDRFSAERTGGSVSTLTIQRTQQEDSAVYLCASSLDRAANVLTFGAGSRLTVL.